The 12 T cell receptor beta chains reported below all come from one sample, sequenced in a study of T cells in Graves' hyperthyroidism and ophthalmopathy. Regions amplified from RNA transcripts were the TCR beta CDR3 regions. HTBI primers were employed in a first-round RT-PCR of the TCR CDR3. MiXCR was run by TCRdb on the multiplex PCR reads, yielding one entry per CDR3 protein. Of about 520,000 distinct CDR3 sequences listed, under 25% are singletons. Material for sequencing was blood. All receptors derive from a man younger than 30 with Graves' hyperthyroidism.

The CDR3: CASTHRVNQPQHF. CDR3 sequence (DNA): TGTGCCAGCACACACAGGGTTAATCAGCCCCAGCATTTT. The chain couples TRBV6-1 to TRBJ1-5; maybe TRBD1 (6 bases). V was pared by 7 bases and J by 4 bases, with 11 bases between. Germline-derived CDR1 and CDR2 are MNHNS and SASEGT. The CDR3 extends over 13 amino acids.

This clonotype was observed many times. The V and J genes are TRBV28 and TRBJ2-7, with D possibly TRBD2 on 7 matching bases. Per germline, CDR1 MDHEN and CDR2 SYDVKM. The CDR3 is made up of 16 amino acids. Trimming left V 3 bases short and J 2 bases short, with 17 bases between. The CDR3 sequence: CASSFGGGASPYEQYF. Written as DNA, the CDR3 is TGTGCCAGCAGTTTTGGAGGGGGGGCAAGTCCCTACGAGCAGTACTTC.

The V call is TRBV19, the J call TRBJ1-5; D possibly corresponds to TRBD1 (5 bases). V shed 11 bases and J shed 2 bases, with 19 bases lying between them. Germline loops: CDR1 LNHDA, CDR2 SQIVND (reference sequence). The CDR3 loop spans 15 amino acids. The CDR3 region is CAGGRGVRGNQPQHF. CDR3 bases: TGTGCCGGAGGCCGGGGGGTCAGAGGCAATCAGCCCCAGCATTTT.

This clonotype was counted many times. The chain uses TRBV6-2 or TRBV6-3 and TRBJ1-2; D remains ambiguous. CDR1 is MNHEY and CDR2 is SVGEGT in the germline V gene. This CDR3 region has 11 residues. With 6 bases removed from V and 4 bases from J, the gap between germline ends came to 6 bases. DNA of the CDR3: TGTGCCAGCAGCCTCATCTATGGCTACACCTTC. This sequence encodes CASSLIYGYTF.

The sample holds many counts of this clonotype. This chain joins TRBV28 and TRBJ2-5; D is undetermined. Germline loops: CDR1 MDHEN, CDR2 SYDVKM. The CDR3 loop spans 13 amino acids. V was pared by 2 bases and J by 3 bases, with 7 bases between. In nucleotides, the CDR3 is TGTGCCAGCAGTTTAGTGCAGGAAGAGACCCAGTACTTC. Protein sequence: CASSLVQEETQYF.

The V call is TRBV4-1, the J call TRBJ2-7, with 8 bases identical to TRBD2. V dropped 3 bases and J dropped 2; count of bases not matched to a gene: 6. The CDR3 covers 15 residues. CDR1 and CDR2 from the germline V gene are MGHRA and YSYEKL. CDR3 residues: CASSHGAGGPYEQYF. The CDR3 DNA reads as TGCGCCAGCAGCCACGGCGCGGGGGGCCCCTACGAGCAGTACTTC.

CDR3 sequence (DNA): TGTGCCAGCTCCGGTGACAGGGTTGGCTACACCTTC. It yields the protein CASSGDRVGYTF. J is TRBJ1-2 and V is TRBV18; 7 bases map to TRBD1. Germline-derived CDR1 and CDR2 are KGHSH and LQKENI. This CDR3 region has 12 residues. V was pared by 6 bases and J by 7 bases, with 5 bases of the junction left unmatched.

In nucleotides, the CDR3 is TGTGCCAGCAGTGCGGACCGGGACAGGGTGATAAACGAGCAGTACTTC. Translated: CASSADRDRVINEQYF. This chain connects TRBV2 to TRBJ2-7, with 9 bases identical to TRBD1. The CDR3 has 16 residues. The J segment lost 5 bases and the V segment lost 4 bases, leaving 12 bases of the junction unmatched. The germline V gene encodes CDR1 SNHLY and CDR2 FYNNEI.

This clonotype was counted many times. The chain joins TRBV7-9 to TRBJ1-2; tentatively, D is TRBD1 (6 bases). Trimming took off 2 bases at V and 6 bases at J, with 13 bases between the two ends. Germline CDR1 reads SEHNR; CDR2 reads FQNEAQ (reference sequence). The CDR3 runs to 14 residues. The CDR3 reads CASSLSQGYNGYTF. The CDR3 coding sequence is TGTGCCAGCAGCTTAAGCCAGGGGTACAATGGCTACACCTTC. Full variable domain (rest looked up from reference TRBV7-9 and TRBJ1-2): DTGVSQNPRHKITKRGQNVTFRCDPISEHNRLYWYRQTLGQGPEFLTYFQNEAQLEKSRLLSDRFSAERPKGSFSTLEIQRTEQGDSAMYLCASSLSQGYNGYTFGSGTRLTVV.

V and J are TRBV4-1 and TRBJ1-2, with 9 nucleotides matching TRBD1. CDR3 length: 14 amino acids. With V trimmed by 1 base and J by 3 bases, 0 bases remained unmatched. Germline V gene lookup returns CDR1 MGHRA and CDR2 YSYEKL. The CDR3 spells CASSQGDRDYGYTF. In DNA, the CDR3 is TGCGCCAGCAGCCAAGGGGACAGGGACTATGGCTACACCTTC.

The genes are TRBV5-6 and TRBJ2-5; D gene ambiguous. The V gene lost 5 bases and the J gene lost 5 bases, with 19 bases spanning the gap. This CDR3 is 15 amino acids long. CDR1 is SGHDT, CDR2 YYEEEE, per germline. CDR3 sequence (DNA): TGTGCCAGCAGACTGGTCGGATCAGCAATGGAGACCCAGTACTTC. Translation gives CASRLVGSAMETQYF.

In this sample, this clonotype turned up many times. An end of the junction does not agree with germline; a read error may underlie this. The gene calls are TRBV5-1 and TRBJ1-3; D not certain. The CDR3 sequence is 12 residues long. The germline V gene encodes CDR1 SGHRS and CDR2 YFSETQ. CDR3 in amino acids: CASSPSGNTIYF. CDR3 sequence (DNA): TGTGCCAGCAGTCCCTCTGGAAACACCATATATTTT.